The source of this TCR beta chain is a study of blood T cell repertoires in COVID-19. Study background: Sites in the United States, Italy and Spain provided acute and convalescent COVID-19 samples.

Under the authors' procedure: Counts of nucleated cells, estimated from reference gene primer amplification, were obtained. TCRdb's copy holds only in-frame clones and misses some; the assay was immunoSEQ multiplex PCR. D and trimming come from the DNA, and the V and J calls and clone size come from that table. The repertoire holds tens of thousands of clones, with approximately 91% as singletons. The receptor comes from a human donor in a cohort sampled during active COVID-19. The specimen was peripheral blood.

CDR3 DNA sequence: TGTGCCTGGACCCGACTAGCGATCACCGGGGAGCTGTTTTTT. The encoded protein is CAWTRLAITGELFF. The chain joins TRBV30 to TRBJ2-2; 8 bases fit TRBD2. Trimming removed 4 bases from V and 4 bases from J; junction bases left unmatched: 5. CDR3 length equals 14 residues. Germline values: CDR1 GTSNPN, CDR2 SVGIG (reference sequence).